This entry lists 28 T cell receptor beta chains sequenced from one sample in a study of cytomegalovirus exposure and HLA in healthy donors. TCRdb's table, derived via immunoSEQ multiplex PCR, lists solely in-frame clones and lacks some. This table holds some 170,000 clones, around nine tenths found once. The sample was PBMCs. All receptors come from a man younger than 35 in good health and CMV-seropositive.

The CDR3 region has the DNA TGTGCCAGCAGTGAAGTTCGAGGCAATCAGCCCCAGCATTTT. The encoded protein is CASSEVRGNQPQHF. The V and J genes are TRBV6-1 and TRBJ1-5; unclear D gene. The germline gives CDR1 MNHNS, CDR2 SASEGT. V was shortened by 1 base and J by 2 bases, with 6 bases between the two germline ends. The CDR3 extends over 14 amino acids.

The V and J genes are TRBV27 and TRBJ2-1, with 14 bases identical to TRBD2. The CDR3 contains 18 residues. Germline assignment: CDR1 MNHEY and CDR2 SMNVEV (reference sequence). After removal of 2 bases from V and 1 base from J, the junction contained 4 bases not matched to a gene. The CDR3 DNA reads TGTGCCAGCAGTTTAGGGGGACTAGCGGGAGTTTCCTACAATGAGCAGTTCTTC. It is translated as CASSLGGLAGVSYNEQFF.

V is TRBV7-8 and J is TRBJ2-2, with D maybe TRBD1 (5 bases). V was clipped by 5 bases and J by 5 bases, with 9 bases between them. The CDR3 runs 13 residues. Per the germline V gene, CDR1 is SGHVS and CDR2 is FQNEAQ. The CDR3 sequence is CASSPRQTGELFF. The CDR3 DNA follows: TGTGCCAGCAGCCCGCGACAGACCGGGGAGCTGTTTTTT.

This chain joins TRBV4-3 and TRBJ2-5; 13 positions match TRBD2. This CDR3 contains 15 residues. J was trimmed by 4 bases and V by 4 bases; bases with no gene match: 3. The V gene's germline CDR1 is LGHNA and CDR2 YSLEER. The CDR3 reads CASSPRLAGGETQYF. CDR3 nucleotides: TGCGCCAGCAGCCCCCGACTAGCGGGGGGAGAGACCCAGTACTTC.

About this clone itself: Given the absence of the conserved phenylalanine or tryptophan at the CDR3 end, a read error is likely. Because the CDR3's place on the DNA is in doubt, the DNA is left out and the CDR3 is given as listed by TCRdb. The chain uses TRBV30 and TRBJ1-1. Germline CDR1 and CDR2: GTSNPN and SVGIG (reference sequence). A total of 11 residues make up the CDR3, ends included. The CDR3 spells CAWRIPGTTYL.

CDR3 sequence (DNA): TGTGCCAGTAGTATCGGGACTATACATAGCAATCAGCCCCAGCATTTT. Protein product: CASSIGTIHSNQPQHF. J is TRBJ1-5 and V is TRBV19, with D tentatively TRBD1 (5 bases). The germline V gene encodes CDR1 LNHDA and CDR2 SQIVND (reference sequence). The CDR3 loop spans 16 amino acids. The V end was cut by 3 bases, the J end by 0 bases, with 12 bases between. Supplemented by reference TRBV19 and TRBJ1-5, the full variable domain reads DGGITQSPKYLFRKEGQNVTLSCEQNLNHDAMYWYRQDPGQGLRLIYYSQIVNDFQKGDIAEGYSVSREKKESFPLTVTSAQKNPTAFYLCASSIGTIHSNQPQHFGDGTRLSIL.

The chain carries TRBV28 and TRBJ2-7; maybe TRBD2 (6 bases). The CDR3 is 14 residues long. Per the germline V gene, CDR1 is MDHEN and CDR2 is SYDVKM. Trimming removed 2 bases at V and 7 bases at J, with 15 bases between. CDR3 DNA sequence: TGTGCCAGCAGTTTACCTGCGGGGCGGTGGGAGCAGTACTTC. Amino acids: CASSLPAGRWEQYF.

This rearrangement joins TRBV15 to TRBJ1-5; D is ambiguous. CDR1 and CDR2 from the germline V gene are LNHNV and YYDKDF (reference sequence). There are 15 residues in the CDR3. V was cut by 1 base and J by 1 base, with 8 bases left in between. CDR3 sequence: CATSRGTASNQPQHF. The CDR3 DNA reads TGTGCCACCAGCAGAGGTACTGCGAGCAATCAGCCCCAGCATTTT.

CDR3 DNA sequence: TGTGCCAGTAGTATTAGCAGATCCTACAATGAGCAGTTCTTC. Protein product: CASSISRSYNEQFF. This chain joins TRBV19 and TRBJ2-1; no firm D call. V was shortened by 3 bases and J by 1 base, with 7 bases between the two germline ends. Germline-derived CDR1 and CDR2 are LNHDA and SQIVND (reference sequence). The CDR3 runs to 14 residues.

This rearrangement joins TRBV4-1 to TRBJ2-2; TRBD2 might be the D (6 bases). The germline V and J ends were trimmed by 0 bases and 6 bases, with 14 bases remaining between them. This CDR3 is built from 16 residues. Germline CDR1 is MGHRA and CDR2 is YSYEKL. CDR3 residues: CASSQDTGEVAGELFF. DNA for the CDR3: TGCGCCAGCAGCCAAGATACGGGGGAAGTAGCCGGGGAGCTGTTTTTT.

V is TRBV21-1 and J is TRBJ2-1; TRBD2 is taken as the D call from the table, unchecked against the DNA. TRBV21-1 is noted as a pseudogene. The CDR3 is made up of 14 amino acids. This chain's CDR3 is CASSSGRSYNEQFF. Written as DNA, the CDR3 is TGTGCCAGCAGCAGCGGGAGGTCCTACAATGAGCAGTTCTTC.

The chain carries TRBV19 and TRBJ2-1; perhaps TRBD2 as D (6 bases). This CDR3 spans 16 amino acids. Looked up from germline, CDR1 is LNHDA and CDR2 is SQIVND (reference sequence). V lost 6 bases, J lost 5 bases, and 20 bases lay in between. The CDR3 loop reads CASSAAGTLGDNEQFF. In DNA form, the CDR3 reads TGTGCCAGTAGCGCGGCCGGGACTTTGGGGGACAATGAGCAGTTCTTC.

The V call is TRBV23-1, the J call TRBJ1-5; maybe TRBD1 (5 bases). TRBV23-1 is annotated as an ORF whose role is uncertain. V gave up 3 bases and J gave up 1 base, with 13 bases separating them. This CDR3 is built from 16 residues. The CDR3 reads CASSHTKPGSNQPQHF. DNA for the CDR3: TGCGCCAGCAGTCACACGAAGCCAGGGAGCAATCAGCCCCAGCATTTT.

The chain has TRBV7-8 and TRBJ2-2; unclear D gene. This CDR3 is 17 amino acids long. Germline lookup yields CDR1 SGHVS and CDR2 FQNEAQ. Trimming left V 1 base short and J 5 bases short, with 17 bases between. CDR3 sequence: CASSLGHTNSRTGELFF. CDR3 DNA sequence: TGTGCCAGCAGCTTAGGGCACACCAACAGTCGGACCGGGGAGCTGTTTTTT.

The chain recombines TRBV9 with TRBJ2-1, with 9 positions matching TRBD2. CDR3 length: 16 residues. J gave up 10 bases and V 4 bases, and 15 bases lay outside the gene matches. CDR1 is SGDLS, CDR2 YYNGEE, per germline. The chain's CDR3 is CASSPMWREGRGEQFF. CDR3 bases: TGTGCCAGCAGCCCGATGTGGCGGGAGGGCCGGGGAGAGCAGTTCTTC.

The rearrangement joins TRBV6-5 to TRBJ1-2; D is perhaps TRBD1 (5 bases). In germline, CDR1 is MNHEY, CDR2 SVGAGI. CDR3 length: 15 amino acids. Trimming left V 5 bases short and J 7 bases short, with 20 bases between. The CDR3 sequence: CASSHNVVAQGGYTF. The CDR3 DNA reads as TGTGCCAGCAGTCACAACGTTGTGGCGCAGGGTGGCTACACCTTC.

As concerns this clone: A much larger clone differs by one base, so this may be a read error. The V call is TRBV6-4, the J call TRBJ2-3, with 10 nucleotides matching TRBD2. CDR3 length: 15 amino acids. Trimming cost V 5 bases and J 0 bases; bases outside gene matches: 2. CDR1 is MRHNA and CDR2 is SNTAGT in the germline V gene. The CDR3 spells CASSQTSGSTDTQYF. In DNA, the CDR3 is TGTGCCAGCAGTCAGACTAGCGGGAGCACAGATACGCAGTATTTT.

V usage is TRBV6-1 and J usage is TRBJ1-2; maybe TRBD1 (5 bases). V dropped 1 base and J dropped 3 bases, with 12 bases sitting between them. CDR3 length equals 15 residues. The germline CDR1 and CDR2 sequences are MNHNS and SASEGT. The CDR3 nucleotides are TGTGCCAGCAGTGAAGGGTGGGGGGGTGACTATGGCTACACCTTC. It translates to CASSEGWGGDYGYTF.

This clone was picked up one time. The J gene is TRBJ1-2, the V gene TRBV29-1, with D tentatively TRBD1 (6 bases). CDR1 is SQVTM and CDR2 is ANQGSEA in the germline V gene. This CDR3 region has 14 residues. V was pared by 6 bases and J by 0 bases, with 14 bases between. This chain's CDR3 is CSVTRGRSNYGYTF. DNA for the CDR3: TGCAGCGTGACCAGGGGCAGGTCTAACTATGGCTACACCTTC.

The CDR3 nucleotides are TGTGCCAGCAGCTTCGGACAGGGTCAGGGTGAGCAGTTCTTC. This translates into CASSFGQGQGEQFF. The chain recombines TRBV5-6 with TRBJ2-1; 8 bases align to TRBD1. This CDR3 is built from 14 residues. After removal of 2 bases from V and 9 bases from J, the junction contained 7 bases not matched to a gene. The germline gives CDR1 SGHDT, CDR2 YYEEEE.

The chain couples TRBV19 to TRBJ1-3; possibly TRBD1 for D (6 bases). The length of the CDR3 is 14 residues. Trimming shortened V by 8 bases and J by 0 bases, and 11 bases separated the two germline ends. Per the germline V gene, CDR1 is LNHDA and CDR2 is SQIVND (reference sequence). The CDR3 DNA follows: TGTGCCAGTGGAGACAGGCTCTCTGGAAACACCATATATTTT. Translated, it gives CASGDRLSGNTIYF. Drawing the rest from reference TRBV19 and TRBJ1-3, the complete variable domain is DGGITQSPKYLFRKEGQNVTLSCEQNLNHDAMYWYRQDPGQGLRLIYYSQIVNDFQKGDIAEGYSVSREKKESFPLTVTSAQKNPTAFYLCASGDRLSGNTIYFGEGSWLTVV.

The J gene is TRBJ2-1, the V gene TRBV7-2; 7 nucleotides line up with TRBD2. With 7 bases clipped from V and 0 bases from J, the junction kept 6 bases outside the gene matches. Germline loops: CDR1 SGHTA, CDR2 FQGNSA. This CDR3 has 15 amino acids. CDR3 in DNA: TGTGCCAGCACCCCAACGGGGGGCTCCTACAATGAGCAGTTCTTC. It is translated as CASTPTGGSYNEQFF.

The chain is built from TRBV27 and TRBJ1-6; D perhaps matches TRBD1 (5 bases). Trimming shortened V by 2 bases and J by 14 bases, and 19 bases separated the two germline ends. Germline V gives CDR1 MNHEY, CDR2 SMNVEV (reference sequence). This CDR3 comprises 15 residues. CDR3 region: CASSLIGKQDKTLHF. The CDR3 DNA reads as TGTGCCAGCAGTTTAATAGGGAAACAGGATAAAACCCTCCACTTT.

A single count supports this clone. The J gene is TRBJ1-5, the V gene TRBV4-2; 9 bases are a match to TRBD1. The CDR3 has 15 amino acids. Per the germline V gene, CDR1 is LGHNA and CDR2 is YNFKEQ. The J segment lost 7 bases and the V segment lost 3 bases, leaving 7 bases of the junction unmatched. The CDR3 DNA follows: TGTGCCAGCAGCCAGCACAGGGGGCGCTCCCAGCCCCAGCATTTT. Translated: CASSQHRGRSQPQHF.

The J gene is TRBJ2-7, the V gene TRBV28; 9 bases align to TRBD1. Germline V gene sequence: CDR1 MDHEN, CDR2 SYDVKM. The CDR3 is made up of 17 amino acids. J was trimmed by 0 bases and V by 4 bases; bases with no gene match: 10. CDR3 loop: CASSSLDRGVFSYEQYF. In DNA, the CDR3 is TGTGCCAGCAGTTCCCTGGACAGGGGAGTTTTCTCCTACGAGCAGTACTTC.

The rearrangement joins TRBV14 to TRBJ2-2; 12 bases line up with TRBD2. CDR3 size: 20 residues. After removal of 0 bases from V and 4 bases from J, the junction contained 12 bases not matched to a gene. Germline V CDR1 and CDR2: SGHDN, FVKESK. CDR3 loop: CASSQDARLAGAYLTGELFF. The CDR3 DNA follows: TGTGCCAGCAGCCAAGATGCCCGACTAGCGGGGGCCTATCTCACCGGGGAGCTGTTTTTT.

This chain joins TRBV7-2 and TRBJ2-7; tentatively, D is TRBD2 (6 bases). In germline, CDR1 is SGHTA, CDR2 FQGNSA. The CDR3 is made up of 13 amino acids. V lost 5 bases and J 6 bases, leaving 14 bases between the germline ends. CDR3 DNA sequence: TGTGCCAGCAGCCTGGAGGGGCGAGGCGAGCAGTACTTC. Residues: CASSLEGRGEQYF.

This chain links TRBV18 with TRBJ2-1; 9 bases fit TRBD1. Germline V gene lookup returns CDR1 KGHSH and CDR2 LQKENI. The length of the CDR3 is 17 residues. Unmatched junction bases numbered 11, after V lost 3 bases and J lost 5 bases. The CDR3 loop reads CASSPWVLGQGDNEQFF. CDR3 coding DNA: TGTGCCAGCTCACCTTGGGTCTTGGGACAGGGTGACAATGAGCAGTTCTTC.